The rows below give T cell receptor beta chains drawn from one sample of a study of blood T cells in healthy people across ages. TCRdb called the 5' RACE reads again in MiXCR, with one record for every CDR3 protein. Of roughly 2 million distinct CDR3 sequences listed, less than 50% are singletons. The sample was blood. These receptors were taken from a woman between 35 and 50 years old in good health. The CDR3 runs from the conserved cysteine through the conserved F or W. Fields, in order: D gene, J gene, clone size, V gene, CDR3 protein, CDR3 DNA. A D gene is named only where the DNA matches it firmly. The size of a clone is reported for some rows only, either as once, few or many, or as a class for expanded clones.

D gene: .; J gene: TRBJ1-3; clone size: .; V gene: TRBV12-3/TRBV12-4; CDR3 protein: CASSFGVGFSGNAIYF; CDR3 DNA: TGTGCCAGCAGTTTTGGTGTGGGGTTCTCTGGAAACGCCATATATTTT
D gene: .; J gene: TRBJ2-7; clone size: .; V gene: TRBV9; CDR3 protein: CASSVVARAPPYEQYF; CDR3 DNA: TGTGCCAGCAGCGTAGTAGCCAGGGCCCCACCCTACGAGCAGTACTTC
D gene: .; J gene: TRBJ2-1; clone size: few; V gene: TRBV29-1; CDR3 protein: CSVPLRGYNEQFF; CDR3 DNA: TGCAGCGTTCCGCTTCGAGGGTACAATGAGCAGTTCTTC
D gene: TRBD2; J gene: TRBJ2-3; clone size: .; V gene: TRBV27; CDR3 protein: CASSVGTIPTDTQYF; CDR3 DNA: TGTGCCAGCAGTGTCGGGACTATTCCTACAGATACGCAGTATTTT
D gene: TRBD1; J gene: TRBJ1-2; clone size: few; V gene: TRBV28; CDR3 protein: CASSLRQGSGYTF; CDR3 DNA: TGTGCCAGCAGTTTAAGACAGGGGTCTGGCTACACCTTC
D gene: .; J gene: TRBJ2-1; clone size: .; V gene: TRBV6-2/TRBV6-3; CDR3 protein: CASQIGAGEQFF; CDR3 DNA: TGTGCCAGTCAAATAGGGGCAGGTGAGCAGTTCTTC
D gene: .; J gene: TRBJ2-3; clone size: .; V gene: TRBV25-1; CDR3 protein: CASSEGDFSTDTQYF; CDR3 DNA: TGTGCCAGCAGTGAGGGGGACTTCTCCACAGATACGCAGTATTTT
D gene: TRBD1; J gene: TRBJ1-2; clone size: many; V gene: TRBV12-3/TRBV12-4; CDR3 protein: CASSRTGGYTF; CDR3 DNA: TGTGCCAGCAGTAGGACAGGGGGCTACACCTTC
D gene: .; J gene: TRBJ2-5; clone size: .; V gene: TRBV6-2/TRBV6-3; CDR3 protein: CASSYHPIAIQETQYF; CDR3 DNA: TGTGCCAGCAGTTACCATCCTATAGCTATCCAAGAGACCCAGTACTTC
D gene: .; J gene: TRBJ1-2; clone size: .; V gene: TRBV13; CDR3 protein: CASSFSRTPKTDGYTF; CDR3 DNA: TGTGCCAGCAGCTTTTCGAGGACCCCCAAGACAGACGGCTACACCTTC
D gene: .; J gene: TRBJ1-2; clone size: .; V gene: TRBV7-2; CDR3 protein: CASSLDVSYYGYTF; CDR3 DNA: TGTGCCAGCAGCTTAGATGTCAGCTACTATGGCTACACCTTC
D gene: TRBD2; J gene: TRBJ2-3; clone size: few; V gene: TRBV28; CDR3 protein: CASRGGGPLTSTDTQYF; CDR3 DNA: TGTGCCAGCCGGGGGGGGGGCCCGCTTACCAGCACAGATACGCAGTATTTT
D gene: .; J gene: TRBJ2-5; clone size: few; V gene: TRBV20-1; CDR3 protein: CSASPDAQETQYF; CDR3 DNA: TGCAGTGCTAGCCCAGACGCCCAAGAGACCCAGTACTTC
D gene: .; J gene: TRBJ2-7; clone size: few; V gene: TRBV6-6; CDR3 protein: CASRDTVTTSYEQYF; CDR3 DNA: TGTGCCAGCAGAGACACTGTAACAACTTCCTACGAGCAGTACTTC
D gene: TRBD1; J gene: TRBJ1-2; clone size: .; V gene: TRBV7-2; CDR3 protein: CASSLVPGGGSNYGYTF; CDR3 DNA: TGTGCCAGCAGCTTAGTACCAGGGGGCGGTTCTAACTATGGCTACACCTTC
D gene: .; J gene: TRBJ1-5; clone size: .; V gene: TRBV15; CDR3 protein: CATRGVNQPQHF; CDR3 DNA: TGTGCCACCAGGGGAGTCAATCAGCCCCAGCATTTT
D gene: TRBD2; J gene: TRBJ2-1; clone size: .; V gene: TRBV11-2; CDR3 protein: CASSLDPAGGRNEQFF; CDR3 DNA: TGTGCCAGCAGCTTAGATCCAGCGGGGGGGCGCAATGAGCAGTTCTTC
D gene: .; J gene: TRBJ2-1; clone size: once; V gene: TRBV5-6; CDR3 protein: CASSLGRQSSHNEQFF; CDR3 DNA: TGTGCCAGCAGCTTGGGCAGGCAGAGCTCCCACAATGAGCAGTTCTTC
D gene: TRBD1; J gene: TRBJ2-5; clone size: .; V gene: TRBV5-1; CDR3 protein: CASRSGTAQETQYF; CDR3 DNA: TGCGCCAGCCGTTCCGGGACAGCACAAGAGACCCAGTACTTC
D gene: TRBD2; J gene: TRBJ2-5; clone size: few; V gene: TRBV5-4; CDR3 protein: CASSDPSAGGETQYF; CDR3 DNA: TGTGCCAGCAGCGACCCTAGTGCGGGGGGCGAGACCCAGTACTTC
D gene: .; J gene: TRBJ1-2; clone size: .; V gene: TRBV12-5; CDR3 protein: CASGFGAEGYTF; CDR3 DNA: TGTGCTAGTGGTTTCGGTGCCGAGGGCTACACCTTC
D gene: .; J gene: TRBJ2-7; clone size: .; V gene: TRBV12-3/TRBV12-4; CDR3 protein: CASSFVVGNNEQYF; CDR3 DNA: TGTGCCAGCAGTTTTGTGGTCGGTAACAATGAGCAGTACTTC
D gene: .; J gene: TRBJ1-6; clone size: .; V gene: TRBV27; CDR3 protein: CASSRAVWDSPLHF; CDR3 DNA: TGTGCCAGCAGTAGAGCGGTTTGGGATTCACCCCTCCACTTT
D gene: .; J gene: TRBJ2-7; clone size: .; V gene: TRBV6-1; CDR3 protein: CASSLALAGNSGEQYF; CDR3 DNA: TGTGCCAGCAGTTTAGCATTGGCGGGGAATAGCGGCGAGCAGTACTTC
D gene: TRBD1; J gene: TRBJ1-5; clone size: .; V gene: TRBV20-1; CDR3 protein: CSAKDRILNGPNQPQHF; CDR3 DNA: TGCAGTGCTAAGGACAGGATCTTAAACGGGCCCAATCAGCCCCAGCATTTT
D gene: .; J gene: TRBJ2-1; clone size: .; V gene: TRBV29-1; CDR3 protein: CSVRPLGNEQFF; CDR3 DNA: TGCAGCGTTCGACCCCTGGGCAATGAGCAGTTCTTC
D gene: TRBD1; J gene: TRBJ2-5; clone size: .; V gene: TRBV4-3; CDR3 protein: CASSSHPRGLETQYF; CDR3 DNA: TGCGCCAGCAGCTCCCACCCCAGGGGGCTAGAGACCCAGTACTTC
D gene: .; J gene: TRBJ1-2; clone size: .; V gene: TRBV28; CDR3 protein: CASSRQGYTF; CDR3 DNA: TGTGCCAGCAGCCGACAGGGCTACACCTTC
D gene: .; J gene: TRBJ2-3; clone size: few; V gene: TRBV20-1; CDR3 protein: CSARDSGRVDTQYF; CDR3 DNA: TGCAGTGCTAGGGACTCCGGTCGGGTAGATACGCAGTATTTT
D gene: .; J gene: TRBJ2-6; clone size: .; V gene: TRBV6-1; CDR3 protein: CASSPPRQSSGANVLTF; CDR3 DNA: TGTGCCAGCAGTCCCCCTCGACAGAGCTCTGGGGCCAACGTCCTGACTTTC
D gene: .; J gene: TRBJ1-2; clone size: few; V gene: TRBV11-3; CDR3 protein: CASSPRDGDGYTF; CDR3 DNA: TGTGCCAGCAGCCCTAGGGACGGCGATGGCTACACCTTC
D gene: .; J gene: TRBJ2-6; clone size: .; V gene: TRBV5-1; CDR3 protein: CASSQVPRGANVLTF; CDR3 DNA: TGCGCCAGCAGCCAAGTGCCTCGGGGGGCCAACGTCCTGACTTTC
D gene: TRBD1; J gene: TRBJ2-3; clone size: few; V gene: TRBV5-1; CDR3 protein: CASSSRTGEATDTQYF; CDR3 DNA: TGCGCCAGCAGCTCCCGGACAGGGGAGGCCACAGATACGCAGTATTTT
D gene: .; J gene: TRBJ1-2; clone size: few; V gene: TRBV21-1; CDR3 protein: CASSRGQRTVYGYTF; CDR3 DNA: TGTGCCAGCAGCAGGGGACAGAGAACCGTCTATGGCTACACCTTC
D gene: .; J gene: TRBJ2-3; clone size: .; V gene: TRBV12-3/TRBV12-4; CDR3 protein: CASSISIGDTQYF; CDR3 DNA: TGTGCCAGCAGTATCTCGATTGGAGATACGCAGTATTTT
D gene: .; J gene: TRBJ1-4; clone size: .; V gene: TRBV29-1; CDR3 protein: CSVIGSDEKLFF; CDR3 DNA: TGCAGCGTAATAGGGAGTGATGAAAAACTGTTTTTT
D gene: .; J gene: TRBJ1-2; clone size: .; V gene: TRBV7-9; CDR3 protein: CASSSPQEQHGYTF; CDR3 DNA: TGTGCCAGCAGCTCCCCGCAAGAGCAGCATGGCTACACCTTC
D gene: .; J gene: TRBJ2-3; clone size: .; V gene: TRBV10-1; CDR3 protein: CASSGDSEFTDTQYF; CDR3 DNA: TGCGCCAGCAGTGGGGACTCCGAATTCACAGATACGCAGTATTTT
D gene: TRBD1; J gene: TRBJ2-1; clone size: .; V gene: TRBV7-9; CDR3 protein: CASSSTDRGNEQFF; CDR3 DNA: TGTGCCAGCAGCTCCACGGACAGGGGGAATGAGCAGTTCTTC
D gene: .; J gene: TRBJ2-1; clone size: few; V gene: TRBV28; CDR3 protein: CASTPAHESSYNEQFF; CDR3 DNA: TGTGCCAGCACCCCCGCCCACGAGAGCTCCTACAATGAGCAGTTCTTC
D gene: .; J gene: TRBJ1-2; clone size: few; V gene: TRBV6-2/TRBV6-3; CDR3 protein: CASSYPNYGYTF; CDR3 DNA: TGTGCCAGCAGTTACCCGAACTATGGCTACACCTTC
D gene: .; J gene: TRBJ2-3; clone size: .; V gene: TRBV10-3; CDR3 protein: CAISESGLYTDTQYF; CDR3 DNA: TGTGCCATCAGTGAGTCGGGATTATACACAGATACGCAGTATTTT
D gene: .; J gene: TRBJ2-5; clone size: few; V gene: TRBV6-2/TRBV6-3; CDR3 protein: CASRDRTTRQETQYF; CDR3 DNA: TGTGCCAGTAGGGACCGAACTACTAGACAAGAGACCCAGTACTTC
D gene: .; J gene: TRBJ2-1; clone size: many; V gene: TRBV7-2; CDR3 protein: CASSFGSNEQFF; CDR3 DNA: TGTGCCAGCAGCTTTGGGAGTAATGAGCAGTTCTTC
D gene: .; J gene: TRBJ1-1; clone size: .; V gene: TRBV7-9; CDR3 protein: CASSPRWGLNTEAFF; CDR3 DNA: TGTGCCAGCAGCCCCCGGTGGGGTTTGAACACTGAAGCTTTCTTT
D gene: TRBD1; J gene: TRBJ2-3; clone size: few; V gene: TRBV11-2; CDR3 protein: CASSRRTGGRDTQYF; CDR3 DNA: TGTGCCAGCAGCCGCCGGACAGGGGGAAGAGATACGCAGTATTTT
D gene: .; J gene: TRBJ2-5; clone size: .; V gene: TRBV15; CDR3 protein: CATGQGWGEYQETQYF; CDR3 DNA: TGTGCCACCGGGCAGGGATGGGGAGAGTACCAAGAGACCCAGTACTTC
D gene: .; J gene: TRBJ2-5; clone size: few; V gene: TRBV7-9; CDR3 protein: CASSLTGGQRTQYF; CDR3 DNA: TGTGCCAGCAGCTTAACGGGGGGCCAGCGGACCCAGTACTTC
D gene: .; J gene: TRBJ2-5; clone size: few; V gene: TRBV5-1; CDR3 protein: CASSLNTGGEETQYF; CDR3 DNA: TGCGCCAGCAGCTTGAACACAGGCGGGGAAGAGACCCAGTACTTC
D gene: .; J gene: TRBJ1-4; clone size: .; V gene: TRBV2; CDR3 protein: CASSPLRNEKLFF; CDR3 DNA: TGTGCCAGCAGCCCCTTGCGCAATGAAAAACTGTTTTTT
D gene: .; J gene: TRBJ2-3; clone size: .; V gene: TRBV4-2; CDR3 protein: CASSRNEWAASTDTQYF; CDR3 DNA: TGTGCCAGCAGCCGCAATGAGTGGGCGGCAAGCACAGATACGCAGTATTTT
D gene: .; J gene: TRBJ1-2; clone size: .; V gene: TRBV19; CDR3 protein: CASTDDYGYTF; CDR3 DNA: TGTGCCAGTACAGATGACTATGGCTACACCTTC
D gene: .; J gene: TRBJ2-1; clone size: few; V gene: TRBV7-9; CDR3 protein: CASSFPLRGGESYNEQFF; CDR3 DNA: TGTGCCAGCAGCTTTCCTCTTAGAGGGGGTGAGTCCTACAATGAGCAGTTCTTC
D gene: .; J gene: TRBJ2-7; clone size: many; V gene: TRBV7-2; CDR3 protein: CASTADNPVTYEQYF; CDR3 DNA: TGTGCCAGCACCGCCGACAATCCCGTAACCTACGAGCAGTACTTC
D gene: .; J gene: TRBJ1-1; clone size: few; V gene: TRBV5-1; CDR3 protein: CASSLTGAGAVTEAFF; CDR3 DNA: TGCGCCAGCAGCCTGACGGGAGCAGGGGCGGTCACTGAAGCTTTCTTT